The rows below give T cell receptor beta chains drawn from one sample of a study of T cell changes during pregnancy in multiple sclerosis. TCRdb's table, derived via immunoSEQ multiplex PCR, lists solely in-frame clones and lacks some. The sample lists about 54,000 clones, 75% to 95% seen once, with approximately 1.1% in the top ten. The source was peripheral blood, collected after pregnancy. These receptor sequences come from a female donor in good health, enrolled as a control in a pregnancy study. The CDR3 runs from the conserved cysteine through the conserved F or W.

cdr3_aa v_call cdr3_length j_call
CASSRILGYNEQFF TRBV7-9 14 TRBJ2-1
CASSIQGQGRPGFF TRBV19 14 TRBJ2-1
CASSPPPVDRRNTEAFF TRBV9 17 TRBJ1-1
CASGTGYQPQHF TRBV2 12 TRBJ1-5
CASSPSASGGDYEQYF TRBV11-2 16 TRBJ2-7
CASSFGQGPLGYEQYF TRBV5-1 16 TRBJ2-7
CASIPSGSVNTEAFF TRBV7-9 15 TRBJ1-1
CASSSPLYGYTF TRBV28 12 TRBJ1-2
CASSQMTGLNEKLFF TRBV28 15 TRBJ1-4
CASSSTRLAGRETQYF TRBV18 16 TRBJ2-5
CASKNSGEGYNEQFF TRBV19 15 TRBJ2-1
CASSLGRSSYEQYF TRBV5-1 14 TRBJ2-7
CASSAAGTGRNTIYF TRBV7-8 15 TRBJ1-3
CASSLYAGIANEKLFF TRBV27 16 TRBJ1-4
CASSLLRGSREQYF TRBV27 14 TRBJ2-7
CASTLSPSGADTQYF TRBV6-1 15 TRBJ2-3
CASSLLRRAGNTIYF TRBV28 15 TRBJ1-3
CASSIRGGRGRETQYF TRBV19 16 TRBJ2-5
CASSLTRRTGGLTLNTEAFF TRBV27 20 TRBJ1-1
CASSLIAGGASGNTIYF TRBV5-4 17 TRBJ1-3
CASSSYSGRTKIYNEQFF TRBV27 18 TRBJ2-1
CASSPRGRGGEKLFF TRBV27 15 TRBJ1-4
CASTRAGVGNEQFF TRBV6-1 14 TRBJ2-1
CASSLRGSPYEQYF TRBV5-1 14 TRBJ2-7
CAAGGDGFRGNSPLHF TRBV28 16 TRBJ1-6
CASNGIANTGELFF TRBV19 14 TRBJ2-2
CASSFPRGSGAYEQYF TRBV7-2 16 TRBJ2-7
CASSLIGGTGGRNEQFF TRBV7-2 17 TRBJ2-1
CAWSVNSYGYTF TRBV30 12 TRBJ1-2
CASSKDPDIYGYTF TRBV2 14 TRBJ1-2
CASSSAGNYEQYF TRBV28 13 TRBJ2-7
CASSYGTSGGNEQFF TRBV5-6 15 TRBJ2-1
CASTLDRGRREQYF TRBV6-1 14 TRBJ2-7
CASSLGASQNTEAFF TRBV5-4 15 TRBJ1-1
CASSPRTSGRGPYNEQFF TRBV18 18 TRBJ2-1
CASSGPRGYQETQYF TRBV5-4 15 TRBJ2-5
CASRNVGVGGYTF TRBV19 13 TRBJ1-2
CASSLATFYSGNTIYF TRBV5-6 16 TRBJ1-3
CASSLLGRDGGYTF TRBV5-6 14 TRBJ1-2
CASGPGVAGNTIYF TRBV12-5 14 TRBJ1-3
CASSLRGQLSSEAFF TRBV7-8 15 TRBJ1-1
CASSHRTGGTYGYTF TRBV4-1 15 TRBJ1-2
CASSPRERGGQGRETQYF TRBV7-8 18 TRBJ2-5
CASSLWTSGSMEQYF TRBV28 15 TRBJ2-7
CASSGQANTEAFF TRBV19 13 TRBJ1-1